Below are 9 T cell receptor beta chains sequenced from a single sample in a study of radiotherapy plus CTLA-4 blockade in lung cancer. Using immunoSEQ multiplex PCR, the repertoire was profiled, and TCRdb retains in-frame clones only, with some absent. The sample records 55,000 to 80,000 clones, around 87% being singletons. This specimen was peripheral blood, taken from a patient treated with radiotherapy plus ipilimumab. These receptors originate from a human donor with non-small cell lung cancer that progressed on radiotherapy plus ipilimumab.

The V gene is TRBV30, the J gene TRBJ2-7, with TRBD2 as a possible D gene (5 bases). Germline assignment: CDR1 GTSNPN and CDR2 SVGIG (reference sequence). This CDR3 has 14 residues. The V end was cut by 2 bases, the J end by 6 bases, with 17 bases between. As DNA, the CDR3 is TGTGCCTGGAGTCCGGGGTACAAGCTGTTCGAGCAGTACTTC. Residues: CAWSPGYKLFEQYF.

The V and J genes are TRBV29-1 and TRBJ2-1; 9 nucleotides agree with TRBD2. The germline CDR1 and CDR2 sequences are SQVTM and ANQGSEA. V lost 3 bases to trimming and J lost 5 bases; unmatched junction nucleotides: 5. This CDR3 comprises 14 residues. The CDR3 loop is CSVDKVAGDNEQFF. In DNA, the CDR3 is TGCAGCGTTGATAAGGTAGCGGGAGACAATGAGCAGTTCTTC.

The V call is TRBV10-1, the J call TRBJ2-1, with 9 bases matching TRBD2. In germline, CDR1 is WNHNN, CDR2 SYGVQD (reference sequence). The CDR3 consists of 17 residues. J gave up 7 bases and V 2 bases, and 12 bases lay outside the gene matches. CDR3 sequence (DNA): TGCGCCAGCAGTGAGGACTCGGCGGGAGGGGTGTCTAATGAGCAGTTCTTC. Protein product: CASSEDSAGGVSNEQFF.

This clone came up once. J is TRBJ1-4 and V is TRBV5-1, with D maybe TRBD1 (5 bases). Trimming took 5 bases from V and 5 from J, leaving 13 bases between them. The V gene's germline CDR1 is SGHRS and CDR2 YFSETQ. The CDR3 extends over 14 amino acids. The CDR3 DNA reads as TGCGCCAGCAGGCCCTCGGGGCCCAATGAAAAACTGTTTTTT. Its translation is CASRPSGPNEKLFF.

This clone has only a few counts. The rearrangement uses TRBV9 and TRBJ2-5, with 13 bases lining up with TRBD2. Germline-derived CDR1 and CDR2 are SGDLS and YYNGEE. V lost 0 bases, J lost 2 bases, and 7 bases stayed unmatched. This CDR3 has 18 amino acids. This chain's CDR3 is CASSVGTSGSWDQETQYF. The CDR3 nucleotides read TGTGCCAGCAGCGTAGGGACTAGCGGGAGCTGGGATCAAGAGACCCAGTACTTC. The whole variable domain, filled in from reference TRBV9 and TRBJ2-5, reads DSGVTQTPKHLITATGQRVTLRCSPRSGDLSVYWYQQSLDQGLQFLIQYYNGEERAKGNILERFSAQQFPDLHSELNLSSLELGDSALYFCASSVGTSGSWDQETQYFGPGTRLLVL.

The chain carries TRBV30 and TRBJ1-1; no definite D call. Germline V lookup: CDR1 GTSNPN, CDR2 SVGIG (reference sequence). The V end lost 4 bases, the J end lost 1 base, and 7 bases lay between the germline ends. This CDR3 has 12 residues. The CDR3: CAWKAPNTEAFF. CDR3 in DNA: TGTGCCTGGAAGGCTCCGAACACTGAAGCTTTCTTT. Variable domain in full (rest from reference TRBV30 and TRBJ1-1): SQTIHQWPATLVQPVGSPLSLECTVEGTSNPNLYWYRQAAGRGLQLLFYSVGIGQISSEVPQNLSASRPQDRQFILSSKKLLLSDSGFYLCAWKAPNTEAFFGQGTRLTVV.

The CDR3 protein is CASSWEPSYNEQFF. CDR3 sequence (DNA): TGCGCCAGCAGTTGGGAGCCCTCCTACAATGAGCAGTTCTTC. The chain has TRBV10-2 and TRBJ2-1, with D possibly matching TRBD2 (5 bases). This CDR3 is 14 amino acids long. The V and J ends lost 5 bases and 0 bases respectively, with 8 bases between them. Germline lookup yields CDR1 WSHSY and CDR2 SAAADI.

This chain uses TRBV2 with TRBJ1-5, with unresolved D. The CDR3 covers 12 residues. V lost 6 bases to trimming and J lost 0 bases, with 3 bases between them. Germline V gene lookup returns CDR1 SNHLY and CDR2 FYNNEI. In nucleotides, the CDR3 is TGTGCCAGCAGAGATAGCAATCAGCCCCAGCATTTT. Encoded protein: CASRDSNQPQHF.

The chain is built from TRBV5-1 and TRBJ1-1; possible D gene TRBD1, 6 bases. Trimming shortened V by 2 bases and J by 6 bases, and 17 bases separated the two germline ends. The CDR3 loop spans 15 amino acids. Per germline, CDR1 SGHRS and CDR2 YFSETQ. CDR3 DNA sequence: TGCGCCAGCAGCTTACAGGGTATACCACTCGCTGAAGCTTTCTTT. It is translated as CASSLQGIPLAEAFF.